This T cell receptor (beta chain) was profiled in a study of technical replicates of blood from a handful of donors (dated by TCRdb to about 2017). Trimming accounts for 5 bases at V and 4 bases at J, while the number of junction bases matched to no gene is 10. The CDR3 numbers 15 residues from cysteine through phenylalanine. Only the CDR3 portion is preserved as DNA: 45 bases, with reading frame beginning at the first base. The receptor library was made with the immunoSEQ multiplex PCR assay. TCRdb re-hosts the immuneACCESS table, in-frame sequences only. Its copies lack some clones; in the studies checked, an unresolved V gene accounts for under half of them, and the cause for the rest is not known. The sample yields some 77,000 clones; approximately 96% were counted once. The ten largest account for roughly 0.3% of the sample. Concerning this clone itself: The specificity of this receptor is unknown. No base quality values were provided; no much bigger clone lies one nucleotide off.

This TCR derives from a human donor in good health. Sequenced material: T cells isolated from PBMCs. The receptor chain draws on TRBV5-3 and TRBJ2-7; the junction holds 9 bases that match TRBD1. TRBV5-3 is identified as an open reading frame with a role that is uncertain. This receptor has the CDR3 CARSNTGQGIYEQYF. The DNA is as follows: TGTGCCAGAAGTAACACGGGACAGGGCATATACGAGCAGTACTTC.